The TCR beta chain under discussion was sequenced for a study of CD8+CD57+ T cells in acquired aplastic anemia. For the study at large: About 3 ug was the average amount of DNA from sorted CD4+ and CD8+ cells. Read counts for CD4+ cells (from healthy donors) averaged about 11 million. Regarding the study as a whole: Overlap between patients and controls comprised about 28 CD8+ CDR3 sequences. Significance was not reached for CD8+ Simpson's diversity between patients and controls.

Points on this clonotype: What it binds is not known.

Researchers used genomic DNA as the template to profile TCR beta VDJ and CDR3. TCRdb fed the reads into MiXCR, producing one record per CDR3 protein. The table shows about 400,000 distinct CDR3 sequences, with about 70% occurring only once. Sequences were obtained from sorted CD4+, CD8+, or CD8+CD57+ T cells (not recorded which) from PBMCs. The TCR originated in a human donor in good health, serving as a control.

The CDR3: CASSRRANGGYTF. The CDR3, as DNA: TGTGCCAGCAGTCGTCGGGCTAACGGTGGCTACACCTTC. This chain connects TRBV7-2 to TRBJ1-2, with unresolved D. V was shortened by 6 bases and J by 7 bases, with 15 bases between the two germline ends. From germline, CDR1 is SGHTA and CDR2 FQGNSA. CDR3 length: 13 amino acids.